What follows are 12 T cell receptor beta chains derived from one specimen sequenced in a study of cytomegalovirus exposure and HLA in healthy donors. Vbeta (60) and Jbeta (13) primers were used in the PCR. Generated by immunoSEQ multiplex PCR, the TCRdb table keeps only in-frame clones and is missing some. The data hold around 220,000 clones, with around 85% observed a single time. What was sequenced was PBMCs. These receptors were obtained from a girl aged 2 to 9 in good health and CMV-seronegative.

This sequence joins TRBV10-1 and TRBJ2-1, with 11 positions matching TRBD2. V lost 4 bases to trimming and J lost 5 bases; unmatched junction nucleotides: 7. The CDR3 runs 16 residues. CDR1 is WNHNN, CDR2 SYGVQD, per germline (reference sequence). CDR3 sequence reads: CASSALTSGVHNEQFF. CDR3 DNA: TGCGCCAGCAGTGCGTTGACTAGCGGGGTTCACAATGAGCAGTTCTTC.

This chain links TRBV11-1 with TRBJ1-1, with 7 bases matching TRBD1. Trimming at V came to 5 bases and at J to 3 bases, leaving 6 bases not matched to a gene. Germline CDR1 reads SGHAT; CDR2 reads FQDESV (reference sequence). The CDR3 contains 14 residues. CDR3: CASSDRVSDTEAFF. In DNA, the CDR3 is TGTGCCAGCAGCGACAGGGTATCGGACACTGAAGCTTTCTTT.

The chain is built from TRBV9 and TRBJ2-5; TRBD1 matches at 8 bases. Germline lookup yields CDR1 SGDLS and CDR2 YYNGEE. The junction had 6 bases not matched to a gene; V was cut back by 7 bases and J by 4 bases. The CDR3 runs 13 residues. CDR3 in amino acids: CASSTGGRETQYF. CDR3 nucleotide sequence: TGTGCCAGCTCAACAGGGGGGCGAGAGACCCAGTACTTC. Combining the CDR3 with reference TRBV9 and TRBJ2-5 gives the whole variable domain DSGVTQTPKHLITATGQRVTLRCSPRSGDLSVYWYQQSLDQGLQFLIQYYNGEERAKGNILERFSAQQFPDLHSELNLSSLELGDSALYFCASSTGGRETQYFGPGTRLLVL.

This sequence joins TRBV12-5 and TRBJ2-1; 13 positions match TRBD2. The CDR3 has 15 residues. Per germline, CDR1 LGHNT and CDR2 FRNRAP. V was clipped by 7 bases and J by 6 bases; unmatched bases: 6. CDR3 sequence (DNA): TGTGCTAGTGCTCCGGGACTAGCGGGACCCAATGAGCAGTTCTTC. Amino acids: CASAPGLAGPNEQFF.

The chain is built from TRBV6-1 and TRBJ2-3; a weak D match, TRBD1 (5 bases). Germline CDR1 and CDR2: MNHNS and SASEGT. The ends were cut back, 7 bases at V and 4 bases at J, with 15 bases in the middle. The CDR3 extends over 14 amino acids. The CDR3 coding sequence is TGTGCCAGCACGCAGGGAACCCCCGCAGATACGCAGTATTTT. This encodes CASTQGTPADTQYF.

The rearrangement uses TRBV6-1 and TRBJ2-5; 7 nucleotides agree with TRBD1. The V gene's germline CDR1 is MNHNS and CDR2 SASEGT. Trimming cost V 0 bases and J 6 bases; bases outside gene matches: 16. The CDR3 totals 18 residues. The CDR3 spells CASSEAVEGPPGQKTQYF. The CDR3 DNA is TGTGCCAGCAGTGAAGCCGTAGAGGGTCCACCGGGACAGAAGACCCAGTACTTC.

The gene calls are TRBV19 and TRBJ2-5, with a possible D match to TRBD2 (5 bases). CDR3 length equals 15 residues. V dropped 3 bases and J dropped 4 bases, with 15 bases sitting between them. CDR1 LNHDA and CDR2 SQIVND come from the germline V gene (reference sequence). CDR3 sequence reads: CASSIAAKAGETQYF. The CDR3 nucleotides are TGTGCCAGTAGTATTGCGGCCAAGGCGGGAGAGACCCAGTACTTC. Complete variable domain (other parts from reference TRBV19 and TRBJ2-5): DGGITQSPKYLFRKEGQNVTLSCEQNLNHDAMYWYRQDPGQGLRLIYYSQIVNDFQKGDIAEGYSVSREKKESFPLTVTSAQKNPTAFYLCASSIAAKAGETQYFGPGTRLLVL.

The chain uses TRBV5-6 and TRBJ2-1, with TRBD2 identical over 13 bases. Germline V gives CDR1 SGHDT, CDR2 YYEEEE. The CDR3 consists of 15 residues. V shed 4 bases and J 7 bases; nucleotides not matched to a gene: 5. DNA of the CDR3: TGTGCCAGCAGCGTACTAGCGGGGGGGCAGAATGAGCAGTTCTTC. This codes for CASSVLAGGQNEQFF.

This chain's CDR3 is CASSEGGGAVGELFF. The CDR3 DNA follows: TGTGCCAGCAGTGAAGGCGGGGGGGCGGTCGGGGAGCTGTTTTTT. The V gene is TRBV2, the J gene TRBJ2-2; 9 positions match TRBD2. V lost 1 base, J lost 7 bases, and 4 bases stayed unmatched. The CDR3 is made up of 15 amino acids. Germline loops: CDR1 SNHLY, CDR2 FYNNEI. The full variable domain, its missing parts supplied by reference TRBV2 and TRBJ2-2, is EPEVTQTPSHQVTQMGQEVILRCVPISNHLYFYWYRQILGQKVEFLVSFYNNEISEKSEIFDDQFSVERPDGSNFTLKIRSTKLEDSAMYFCASSEGGGAVGELFFGEGSRLTVL.

V is TRBV6-1 and J is TRBJ1-5; a weak D match, TRBD1 (5 bases). Per germline, CDR1 MNHNS and CDR2 SASEGT. The CDR3 has 14 amino acids. V dropped 2 bases and J dropped 3 bases, with 8 bases sitting between them. The CDR3 DNA reads as TGTGCCAGCAGTGAAACAGGATCCAATCAGCCCCAGCATTTT. Protein sequence: CASSETGSNQPQHF.

V gene TRBV2 combines with J gene TRBJ1-5, with D possibly matching TRBD1 (5 bases). Looked up from germline, CDR1 is SNHLY and CDR2 is FYNNEI. The V end was cut by 3 bases, the J end by 3 bases, with 12 bases between. The CDR3 spans 15 residues. Here the CDR3 reads CASSDLGGVNQPQHF. The CDR3 DNA is TGTGCCAGCAGTGACTTGGGGGGAGTCAATCAGCCCCAGCATTTT. Using reference TRBV2 and TRBJ1-5 for the parts outside the CDR3, the full variable domain is EPEVTQTPSHQVTQMGQEVILRCVPISNHLYFYWYRQILGQKVEFLVSFYNNEISEKSEIFDDQFSVERPDGSNFTLKIRSTKLEDSAMYFCASSDLGGVNQPQHFGDGTRLSIL.

The rearrangement joins TRBV10-1 to TRBJ1-4; D gene unclear. There are 14 residues in the CDR3. Germline CDR1 WNHNN, CDR2 SYGVQD (reference sequence). V was clipped by 0 bases and J by 8 bases, with 10 bases between them. CDR3 in DNA: TGCGCCAGCAGTGAGTCTAGTGCCTCCGAAAAACTGTTTTTT. This sequence encodes CASSESSASEKLFF.